This TCR beta chain was identified in a study of blood T cell repertoires in COVID-19. Turning to the study itself: Samples came from the United States, Italy and Spain, spanning acute and convalescent COVID-19. From T cells, B-cell-depleted T cells, or PBMCs came the material, which was cDNA or gDNA.

Original methodology: Reference gene primer amplification gave nucleated cell count estimates. Sequencing used immunoSEQ multiplex PCR; TCRdb keeps in-frame clones, though not all of them. The V and J calls and the clone size are those of that table, but D and trimming were determined from the DNA. The data hold roughly 99,000 clones, with 80% to 85% observed a single time. The CDR3 is 15 residues long. Germline V gives CDR1 MGHRA, CDR2 YSYEKL. The germline V and J ends were trimmed by 0 bases and 1 base, with 6 bases remaining between them. The material sequenced was peripheral blood. The sequence derives from a human donor in a cohort sampled during active COVID-19. The gene calls are TRBV4-1 and TRBJ2-2; D gene ambiguous. In nucleotides, the CDR3 is TGCGCCAGCAGCCAAGATGGTAGGAACACCGGGGAGCTGTTTTTT. It yields the protein CASSQDGRNTGELFF.